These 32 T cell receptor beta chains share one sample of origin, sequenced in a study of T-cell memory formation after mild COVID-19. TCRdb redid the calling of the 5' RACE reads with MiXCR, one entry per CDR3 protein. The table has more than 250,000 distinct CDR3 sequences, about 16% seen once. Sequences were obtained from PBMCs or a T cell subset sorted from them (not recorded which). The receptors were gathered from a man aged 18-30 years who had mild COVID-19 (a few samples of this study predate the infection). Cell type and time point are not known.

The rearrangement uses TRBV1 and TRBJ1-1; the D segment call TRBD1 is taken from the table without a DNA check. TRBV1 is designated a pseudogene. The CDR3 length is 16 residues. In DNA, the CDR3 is TGCACCAGCAGCCCACAGGGGGAACCTTGCGACACTGAAGCTTTCTTT. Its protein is CTSSPQGEPCDTEAFF.

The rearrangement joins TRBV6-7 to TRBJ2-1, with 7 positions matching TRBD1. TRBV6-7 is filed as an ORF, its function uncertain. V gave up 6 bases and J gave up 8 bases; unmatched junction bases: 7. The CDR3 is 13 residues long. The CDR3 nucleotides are TGTGCCAGCAGCCCTCAAGACAGGGATGAGCAGTTCTTC. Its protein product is CASSPQDRDEQFF.

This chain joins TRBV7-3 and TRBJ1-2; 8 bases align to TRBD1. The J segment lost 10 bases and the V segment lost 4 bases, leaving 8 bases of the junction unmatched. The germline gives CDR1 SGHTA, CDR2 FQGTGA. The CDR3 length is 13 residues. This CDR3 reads CASSSADRADYTF. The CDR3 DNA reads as TGTGCCAGCAGCTCCGCGGACAGGGCTGACTACACCTTC.

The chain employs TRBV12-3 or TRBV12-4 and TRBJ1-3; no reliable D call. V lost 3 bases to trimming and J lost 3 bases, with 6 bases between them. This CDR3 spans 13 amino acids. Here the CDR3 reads CASSLANGNTIYF. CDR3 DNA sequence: TGTGCCAGCAGTTTGGCAAATGGAAACACCATATATTTT.

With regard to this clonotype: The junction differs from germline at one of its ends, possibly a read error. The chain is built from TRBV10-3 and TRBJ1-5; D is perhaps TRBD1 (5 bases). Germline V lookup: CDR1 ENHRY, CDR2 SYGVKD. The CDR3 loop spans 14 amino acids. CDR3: CAISEEQGSQPQHF. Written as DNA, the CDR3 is TGTGCCATAAGTGAGGAGCAGGGAAGTCAGCCCCAGCATTTT.

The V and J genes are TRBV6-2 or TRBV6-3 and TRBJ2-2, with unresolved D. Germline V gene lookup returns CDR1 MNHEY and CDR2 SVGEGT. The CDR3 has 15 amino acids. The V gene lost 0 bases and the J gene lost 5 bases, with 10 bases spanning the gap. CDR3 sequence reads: CASSYSGQTTGELFF. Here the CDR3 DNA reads TGTGCCAGCAGTTACTCAGGGCAGACGACCGGGGAGCTGTTTTTT.

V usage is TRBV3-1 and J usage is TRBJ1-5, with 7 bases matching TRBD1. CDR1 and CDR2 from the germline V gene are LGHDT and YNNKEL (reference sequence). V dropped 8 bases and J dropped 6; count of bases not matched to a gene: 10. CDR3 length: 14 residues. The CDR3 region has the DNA TGTGCCAGCGGGCGACAGGGATCAAGTCAGCCCCAGCATTTT. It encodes CASGRQGSSQPQHF.

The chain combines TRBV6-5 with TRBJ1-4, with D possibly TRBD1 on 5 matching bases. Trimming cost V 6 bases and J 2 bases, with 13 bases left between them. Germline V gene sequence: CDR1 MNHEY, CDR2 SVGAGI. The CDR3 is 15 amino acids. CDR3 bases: TGTGCCAGCAGCCTTACTTGGGGGACTAATGAAAAACTGTTTTTT. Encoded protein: CASSLTWGTNEKLFF.

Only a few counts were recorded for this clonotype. The CDR3 protein is CASSPLGATRLHTEAFF. The DNA for the CDR3 is TGTGCCAGCAGCCCGTTGGGGGCCACCAGGCTCCACACTGAAGCTTTCTTT. The V gene is TRBV6-5, the J gene TRBJ1-1, with D possibly matching TRBD1 (6 bases). Trimming shortened V by 6 bases and J by 3 bases, and 23 bases separated the two germline ends. CDR1 MNHEY and CDR2 SVGAGI come from the germline V gene. The CDR3 runs 17 residues.

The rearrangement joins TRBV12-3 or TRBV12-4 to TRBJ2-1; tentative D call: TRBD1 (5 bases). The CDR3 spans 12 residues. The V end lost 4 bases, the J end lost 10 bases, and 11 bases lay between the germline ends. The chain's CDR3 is CASSSSHREQFF. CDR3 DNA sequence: TGTGCCAGCAGTTCGTCCCACAGGGAGCAGTTCTTC.

This chain's CDR3 is CASSQGLAGGPNTGELFF. CDR3 coding DNA: TGTGCCAGCAGCCAAGGACTAGCGGGGGGGCCGAACACCGGGGAGCTGTTTTTT. The rearrangement links TRBV3-1 to TRBJ2-2; 14 nucleotides line up with TRBD2. The V segment lost 1 base and the J segment 0 bases; nucleotides outside the gene matches: 1. CDR3 length equals 18 residues. CDR1 and CDR2 from the germline V gene are LGHDT and YNNKEL (reference sequence).

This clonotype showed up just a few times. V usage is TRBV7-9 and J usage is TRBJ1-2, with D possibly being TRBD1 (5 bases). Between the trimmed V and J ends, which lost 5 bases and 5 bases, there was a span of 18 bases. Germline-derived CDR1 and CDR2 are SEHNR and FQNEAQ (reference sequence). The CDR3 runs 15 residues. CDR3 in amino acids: CASSPRHGTFYGYTF. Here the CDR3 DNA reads TGTGCCAGCAGCCCAAGGCACGGGACCTTTTATGGCTACACCTTC.

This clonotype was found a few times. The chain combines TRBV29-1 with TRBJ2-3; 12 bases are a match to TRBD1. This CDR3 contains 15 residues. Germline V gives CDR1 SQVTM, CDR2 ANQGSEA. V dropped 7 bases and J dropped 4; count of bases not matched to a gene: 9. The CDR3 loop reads CSGGTGQGAADTQYF. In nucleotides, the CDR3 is TGCAGCGGGGGGACGGGACAGGGGGCCGCAGATACGCAGTATTTT.

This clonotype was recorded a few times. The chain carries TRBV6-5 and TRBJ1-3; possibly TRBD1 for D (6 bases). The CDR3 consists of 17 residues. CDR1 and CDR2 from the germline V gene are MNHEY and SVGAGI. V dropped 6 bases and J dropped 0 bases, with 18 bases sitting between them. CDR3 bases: TGTGCCAGCAGATCCTTTGGACAGATCATCTCTGGAAACACCATATATTTT. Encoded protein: CASRSFGQIISGNTIYF.

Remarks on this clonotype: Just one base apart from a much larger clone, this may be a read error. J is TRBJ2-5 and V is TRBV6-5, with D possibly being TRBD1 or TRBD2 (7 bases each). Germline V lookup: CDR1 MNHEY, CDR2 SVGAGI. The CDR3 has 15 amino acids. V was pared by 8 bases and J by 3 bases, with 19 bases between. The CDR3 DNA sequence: TGTGCCAGCCGTGAGGGGGGGGACAGCAAAGAGACCCAGTACTTC. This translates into CASREGGDSKETQYF.

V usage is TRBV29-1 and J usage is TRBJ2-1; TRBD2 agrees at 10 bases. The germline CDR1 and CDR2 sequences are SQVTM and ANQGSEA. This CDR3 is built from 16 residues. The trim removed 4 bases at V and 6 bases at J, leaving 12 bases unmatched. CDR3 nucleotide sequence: TGCAGCGTTGTACCCTCGGCTAGCGGGGGTTCCAATGAGCAGTTCTTC. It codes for CSVVPSASGGSNEQFF.

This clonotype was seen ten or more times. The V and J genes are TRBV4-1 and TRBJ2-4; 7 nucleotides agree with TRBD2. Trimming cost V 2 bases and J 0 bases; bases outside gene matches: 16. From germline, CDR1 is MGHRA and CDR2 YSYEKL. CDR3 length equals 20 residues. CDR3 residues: CASSQTRATSVPIAKNIQYF. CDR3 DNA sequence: TGCGCCAGCAGCCAAACCAGGGCTACTAGCGTTCCAATAGCCAAAAACATTCAGTACTTC.

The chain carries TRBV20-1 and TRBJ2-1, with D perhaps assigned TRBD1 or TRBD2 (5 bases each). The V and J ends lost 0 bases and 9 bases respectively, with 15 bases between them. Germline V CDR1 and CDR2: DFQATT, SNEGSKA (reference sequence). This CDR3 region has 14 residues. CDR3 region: CSARDLSGTGEQFF. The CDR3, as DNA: TGCAGTGCTAGAGATCTGTCCGGGACGGGTGAGCAGTTCTTC.

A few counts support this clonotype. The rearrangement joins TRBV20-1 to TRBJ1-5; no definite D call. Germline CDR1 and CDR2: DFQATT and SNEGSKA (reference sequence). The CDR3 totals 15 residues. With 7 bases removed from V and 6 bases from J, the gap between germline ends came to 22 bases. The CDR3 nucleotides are TGCAGTGTTGAGGTGGTTGGGCGAGGCGGTCAGCCCCAGCATTTT. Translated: CSVEVVGRGGQPQHF.

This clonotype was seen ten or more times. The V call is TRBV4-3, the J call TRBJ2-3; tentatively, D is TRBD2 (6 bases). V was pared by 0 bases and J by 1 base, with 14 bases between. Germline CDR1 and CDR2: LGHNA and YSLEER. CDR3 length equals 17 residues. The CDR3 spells CASSQDLPGGGTDTQYF. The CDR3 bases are TGCGCCAGCAGCCAAGACTTACCTGGAGGGGGCACAGATACGCAGTATTTT.

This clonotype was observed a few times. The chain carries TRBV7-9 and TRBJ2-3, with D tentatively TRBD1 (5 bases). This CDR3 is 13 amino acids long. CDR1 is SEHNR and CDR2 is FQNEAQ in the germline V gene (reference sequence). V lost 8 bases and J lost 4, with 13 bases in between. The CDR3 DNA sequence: TGTGCCAGCGGTAGGGGCAGGGCAGATACGCAGTATTTT. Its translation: CASGRGRADTQYF.

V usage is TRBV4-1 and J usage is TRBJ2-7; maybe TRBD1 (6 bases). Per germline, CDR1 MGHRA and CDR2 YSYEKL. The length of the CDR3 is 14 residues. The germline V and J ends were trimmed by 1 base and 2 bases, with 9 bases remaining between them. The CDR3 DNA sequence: TGCGCCAGCAGCCAAGCCAGGGGACCCTACGAGCAGTACTTC. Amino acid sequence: CASSQARGPYEQYF.

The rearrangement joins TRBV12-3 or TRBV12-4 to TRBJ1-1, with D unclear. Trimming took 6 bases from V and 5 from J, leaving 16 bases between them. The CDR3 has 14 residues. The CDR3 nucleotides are TGTGCCAGCAGGGAGAGGGTGGATCGAACTGAAGCTTTCTTT. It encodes CASRERVDRTEAFF.

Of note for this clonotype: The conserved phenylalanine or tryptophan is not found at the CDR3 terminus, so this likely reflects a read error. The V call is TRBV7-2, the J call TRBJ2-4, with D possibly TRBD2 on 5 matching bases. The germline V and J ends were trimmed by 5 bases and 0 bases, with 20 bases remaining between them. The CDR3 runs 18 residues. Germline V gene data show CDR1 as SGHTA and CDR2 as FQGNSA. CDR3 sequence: CASSLIRGGGLAKNIQYL. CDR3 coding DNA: TGTGCCAGCAGCCTCATACGTGGAGGCGGACTAGCCAAAAACATTCAGTACTTA.

In DNA form, the CDR3 reads TGTGCCAGCAGTCCTAGATCCACCGGGGAGCTGTTTTTT. Its protein is CASSPRSTGELFF. V usage is TRBV12-3 or TRBV12-4 and J usage is TRBJ2-2, with no clear D. The CDR3 length is 13 residues. The V and J ends lost 5 bases and 4 bases respectively, with 8 bases between them.

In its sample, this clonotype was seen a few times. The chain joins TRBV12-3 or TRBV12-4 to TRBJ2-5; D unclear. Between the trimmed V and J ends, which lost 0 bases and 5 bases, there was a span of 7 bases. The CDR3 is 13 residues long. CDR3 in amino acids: CASSLAPLETQYF. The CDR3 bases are TGTGCCAGCAGTTTAGCCCCCTTGGAGACCCAGTACTTC.

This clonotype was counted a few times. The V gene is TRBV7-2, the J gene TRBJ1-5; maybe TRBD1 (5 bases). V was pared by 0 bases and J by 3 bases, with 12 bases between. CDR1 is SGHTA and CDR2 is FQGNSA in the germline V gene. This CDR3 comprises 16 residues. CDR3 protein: CASSLAQTADNQPQHF. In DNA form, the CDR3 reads TGTGCCAGCAGCTTAGCTCAGACAGCAGACAATCAGCCCCAGCATTTT. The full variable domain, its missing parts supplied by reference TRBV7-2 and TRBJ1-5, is GAGVSQSPSNKVTEKGKDVELRCDPISGHTALYWYRQSLGQGLEFLIYFQGNSAPDKSGLPSDRFSAERTGGSVSTLTIQRTQQEDSAVYLCASSLAQTADNQPQHFGDGTRLSIL.

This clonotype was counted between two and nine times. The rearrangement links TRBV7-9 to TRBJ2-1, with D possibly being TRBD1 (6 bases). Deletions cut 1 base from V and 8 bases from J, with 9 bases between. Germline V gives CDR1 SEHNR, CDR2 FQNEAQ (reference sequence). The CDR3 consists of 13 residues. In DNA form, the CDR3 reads TGTGCCAGCAGCTTAGTAGGGGGTGATGAGCAGTTCTTC. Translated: CASSLVGGDEQFF.

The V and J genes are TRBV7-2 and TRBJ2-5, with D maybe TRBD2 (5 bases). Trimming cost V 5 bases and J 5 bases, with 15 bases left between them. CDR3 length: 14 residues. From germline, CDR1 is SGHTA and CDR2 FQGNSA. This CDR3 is CASSQWSSIETQYF. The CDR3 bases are TGTGCCAGCAGCCAGTGGTCTAGCATCGAGACCCAGTACTTC.

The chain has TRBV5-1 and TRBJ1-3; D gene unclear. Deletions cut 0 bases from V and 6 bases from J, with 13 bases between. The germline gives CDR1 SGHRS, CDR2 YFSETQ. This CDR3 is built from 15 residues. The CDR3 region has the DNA TGCGCCAGCAGCTTGGGGCAGGCGGGTGTAAACACCATATATTTT. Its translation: CASSLGQAGVNTIYF.

This CDR3 reads CASSGGQSRSPLHF. The DNA of the CDR3 is TGTGCCAGCAGCGGGGGACAATCTCGTTCACCCCTCCACTTT. The V and J genes are TRBV21-1 and TRBJ1-6; the table's D call, TRBD1, has no DNA check behind it. TRBV21-1 represents a pseudogene. There are 14 residues in the CDR3.

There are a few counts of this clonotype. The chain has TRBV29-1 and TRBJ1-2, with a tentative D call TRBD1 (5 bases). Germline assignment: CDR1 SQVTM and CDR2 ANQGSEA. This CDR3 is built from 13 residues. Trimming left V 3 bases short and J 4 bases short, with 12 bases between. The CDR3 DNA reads TGCAGCGTTGAGAGGGACTCACGCTATGGCTACACCTTC. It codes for CSVERDSRYGYTF.